This TCR beta chain emerged from a study of blood T cells in healthy people across ages. Study findings and constraints: Investigators treated diversity estimates from one million T cells as underestimates.

This clonotype turned up a few times. What it recognizes is unknown. Primers used in a second PCR of roughly 6 to 12 cycles were a sample-barcoded 5' primer and a J-beta primer mix. CDR3-containing paired-end reads numbered at least 2.5 million in each sample. MiXCR, run by TCRdb on the 5' RACE reads, gives a single entry per CDR3 protein. The data show 1.6 million or so distinct CDR3 sequences, almost 35% seen once. CDR1 and CDR2 from the germline V gene are MGHRA and YSYEKL. The germline V and J ends were trimmed by 3 bases and 9 bases, with 12 bases remaining between them. There are 14 residues in the CDR3. Healthy Caucasians from Russia aged about 6 to 100 served as donors. PBMCs were isolated at a quantity of at least 6 million per sample.

The sequence came from a woman in her thirties in good health. Material for sequencing was blood. The genes are TRBV4-1 and TRBJ1-6, with no clear D. The DNA of the CDR3 is TGCGCCAGCAGCCAGGAGGGATGGAGTTCACCCCTCCACTTT. Residues: CASSQEGWSSPLHF.